This T cell receptor (beta chain) was sequenced for a study of beta chain features in type 1 diabetes. General study points: Among patients with Type 1 diabetes, TCRB CDR3s were moderately but significantly shorter in every one of the four CD4+ subsets.

The investigators reverse transcribed all of the isolated RNA, so they sequenced expressed TCRB transcripts. Generated by immunoSEQ multiplex PCR, the TCRdb table keeps only in-frame clones and is missing some. The data show 300,000 to 450,000 clones, 9.6% seen once. Turning to this clone: Its target is not known.

CDR3 length: 16 residues. Losses at the gene ends were 4 bases for V and 4 bases for J; bases not matched to a gene: 11. Germline CDR1 reads SQVTM; CDR2 reads ANQGSEA. Specimen: central memory CD4+ T cells from blood. The TCR comes from a man aged 25-45 years with type 1 diabetes. The J gene is TRBJ2-7, the V gene TRBV29-1; 12 bases fit TRBD2. The CDR3 DNA is TGCAGCGTTGCCGGAGCTAGCGGGAGGGCCTTGTACGAGCAGTACTTC. It translates to CSVAGASGRALYEQYF.